This T cell receptor (beta chain) is from a study of shared clonotypes between healthy human individuals. Whole-study results and caveats: The study found lower generation probabilities in non-shared clonotypes than in those shared by all four donors.

Selected positively for CCR7 and CD45RO-negative, naive CD8 cells excluded terminally differentiated effector memory CD45RA+ cells. About this clone: The target antigen is unknown.

Measured with immunoSEQ multiplex PCR; TCRdb has only the in-frame clones, and not every one. The sample consists of fewer than 800,000 clones, 92% of them appearing once. The CDR3 has 17 residues. V was pared by 2 bases and J by 5 bases, with 9 bases of the junction left unmatched. Per the germline V gene, CDR1 is SQVTM and CDR2 is ANQGSEA. The sequence came from a man aged 30 to 45 in good health. The chain combines TRBV29-1 with TRBJ2-3, with 14 bases identical to TRBD2. The specimen sequenced was naive CD8+ T cells sorted from blood. Here the CDR3 DNA reads TGCAGCGTTGAAACCGGGACTAGCGGGAGACGAGAAGATACGCAGTATTTT. Residues: CSVETGTSGRREDTQYF.